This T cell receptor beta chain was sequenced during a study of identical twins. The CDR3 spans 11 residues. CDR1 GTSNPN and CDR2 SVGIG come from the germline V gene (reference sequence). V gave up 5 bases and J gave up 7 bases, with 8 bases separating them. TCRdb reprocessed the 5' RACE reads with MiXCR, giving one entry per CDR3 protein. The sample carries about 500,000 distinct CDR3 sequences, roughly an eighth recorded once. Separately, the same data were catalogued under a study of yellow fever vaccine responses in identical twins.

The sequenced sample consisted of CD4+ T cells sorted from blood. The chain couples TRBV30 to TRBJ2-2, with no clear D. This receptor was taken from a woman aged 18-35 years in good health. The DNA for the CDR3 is TGTGCCTGGGGAAACCACGGGGAGCTGTTTTTT. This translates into CAWGNHGELFF.